This TCR beta chain was sequenced during a study of shared clonotypes between healthy human individuals. The CDR3 covers 16 residues. The V gene lost 1 base and the J gene lost 4 bases, with 16 bases spanning the gap. Germline assignment: CDR1 MGHRA and CDR2 YSYEKL. It was at deep level that the assay was run. Using immunoSEQ multiplex PCR, the repertoire was profiled, and TCRdb retains in-frame clones only, with some absent. Among about 680,000 clones listed, just over 90% were seen once. CD45RO-negative, CCR7-selected cells formed the naive CD8 fraction, which excluded terminally differentiated effector memory CD45RA+ cells.

The sample consisted of naive CD8+ T cells sorted from blood. The chain is built from TRBV4-1 and TRBJ1-1; D is unresolved. The TCR was taken from a man younger than 45 in good health. CDR3 nucleotide sequence: TGCGCCAGCAGCCAAGTTCTACAGACGGTGTCCACTGAAGCTTTCTTT. Protein product: CASSQVLQTVSTEAFF.